The T cell receptor (beta chain) under discussion was sequenced for a study of blood T cell repertoires in COVID-19. Background on the study: Spain, Italy and the United States supplied samples that represented acute and convalescent COVID-19. PBMCs, B-cell-depleted T cells, or T cells were the source of the cDNA or gDNA that made up the material.

The authors' processing: Amplified reference gene primers provided the basis for estimating nucleated cell counts. The repertoire was sequenced with immunoSEQ multiplex PCR; TCRdb's copy has only in-frame clones and lacks some. V and J calls and clone size are as listed in that table; D and trimming were resolved from the DNA. The sample holds approximately 200,000 clones; 75% to 90% are singletons and the top ten take around 4.7%. Sequences were obtained from peripheral blood. The receptor was derived from a human donor in a cohort sampled during active COVID-19.

CDR3: CASGFYLAGVGEQYF. CDR3 DNA: TGTGCTAGTGGTTTCTATCTCGCCGGGGTGGGCGAGCAGTACTTC. J is TRBJ2-7 and V is TRBV12-5; weak D call: TRBD2 (5 bases). Germline V gene data show CDR1 as LGHNT and CDR2 as FRNRAP. V was pared by 3 bases and J by 6 bases, with 18 bases between. There are 15 residues in the CDR3.